This TCR beta chain was found in a study of human T cells and chemical hapten exposure. Study conclusions and caveats: TCRs at high frequency, those above 1 in 1000, did not change with DPC sensitization.

In the library, unique molecular identifiers were attached to individual cDNA molecules. TCRdb ran MiXCR on the RACE reads and lists one entry per CDR3 protein. Among 350,000 to 400,000 distinct CDR3 sequences, 6% to 7% were seen once, and the ten largest hold about 6%. Time point noted: patch test 2, 6 weeks after DPC sensitization. Sample treatment: therapeutic diphenylcyclopropenone sensitization with weekly scalp DPC. Unmatched junction bases numbered 9, after V lost 7 bases and J lost 7 bases. The CDR3 covers 13 residues. Germline CDR1 DFQATT, CDR2 SNEGSKA (reference sequence). Ten or more counts support this clonotype. Its antigen is unknown.

The chain uses TRBV20-1 and TRBJ2-1; 8 bases match TRBD1. Specimen: whole blood, collected in connection with sensitization to the hapten diphenylcyclopropenone (DPC). This receptor was taken from a woman aged 18-35 years with alopecia areata. Some clones in this sample may be carry-over from other donors' samples. Here the CDR3 reads CSVDREIGNEQFF. The CDR3 nucleotides are TGCAGTGTGGACAGGGAGATAGGGAATGAGCAGTTCTTC.